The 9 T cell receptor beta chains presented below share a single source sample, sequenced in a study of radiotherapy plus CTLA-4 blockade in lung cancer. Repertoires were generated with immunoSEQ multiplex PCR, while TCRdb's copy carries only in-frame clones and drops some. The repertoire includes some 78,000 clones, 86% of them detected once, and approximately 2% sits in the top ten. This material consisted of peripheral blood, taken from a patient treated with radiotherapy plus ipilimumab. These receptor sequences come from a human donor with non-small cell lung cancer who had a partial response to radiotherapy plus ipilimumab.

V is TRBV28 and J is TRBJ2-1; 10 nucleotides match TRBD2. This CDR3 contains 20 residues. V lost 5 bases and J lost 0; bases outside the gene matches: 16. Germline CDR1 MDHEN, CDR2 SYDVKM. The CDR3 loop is CASSTIAGGPLTSSYNEQFF. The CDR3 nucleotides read TGTGCCAGCAGTACCATAGCGGGAGGCCCCCTAACGAGCTCCTACAATGAGCAGTTCTTC. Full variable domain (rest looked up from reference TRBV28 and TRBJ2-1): DVKVTQSSRYLVKRTGEKVFLECVQDMDHENMFWYRQDPGLGLRLIYFSYDVKMKEKGDIPEGYSVSREKKERFSLILESASTNQTSMYLCASSTIAGGPLTSSYNEQFFGPGTRLTVL.

The CDR3, as DNA: TGTGCCAGCAGCCCCCGTGCGGGAGGGGCAGATACGCAGTATTTT. It yields the protein CASSPRAGGADTQYF. The rearrangement joins TRBV6-5 to TRBJ2-3; 9 nucleotides line up with TRBD2. The CDR3 length is 15 residues. CDR1 is MNHEY and CDR2 is SVGAGI in the germline V gene. V was clipped by 6 bases and J by 4 bases; unmatched bases: 8.

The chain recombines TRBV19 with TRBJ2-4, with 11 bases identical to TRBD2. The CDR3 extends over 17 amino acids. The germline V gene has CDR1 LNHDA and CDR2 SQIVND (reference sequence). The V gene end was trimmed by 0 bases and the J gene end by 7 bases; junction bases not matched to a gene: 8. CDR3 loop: CASSIEGSGRARNIQYF. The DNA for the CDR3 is TGTGCCAGTAGTATAGAGGGTAGCGGGAGGGCCCGTAACATTCAGTACTTC.

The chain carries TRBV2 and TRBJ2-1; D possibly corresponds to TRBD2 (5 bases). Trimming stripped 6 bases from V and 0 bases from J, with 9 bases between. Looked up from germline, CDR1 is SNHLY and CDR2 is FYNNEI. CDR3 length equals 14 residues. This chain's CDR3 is CASRREISYNEQFF. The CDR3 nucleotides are TGTGCCAGCAGACGGGAAATCTCCTACAATGAGCAGTTCTTC.

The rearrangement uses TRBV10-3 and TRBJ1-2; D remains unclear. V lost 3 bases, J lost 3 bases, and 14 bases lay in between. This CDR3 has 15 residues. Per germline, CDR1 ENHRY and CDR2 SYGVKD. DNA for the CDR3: TGTGCCATCAGTGATCGGGTCGGGAGCGACTATGGCTACACCTTC. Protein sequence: CAISDRVGSDYGYTF.

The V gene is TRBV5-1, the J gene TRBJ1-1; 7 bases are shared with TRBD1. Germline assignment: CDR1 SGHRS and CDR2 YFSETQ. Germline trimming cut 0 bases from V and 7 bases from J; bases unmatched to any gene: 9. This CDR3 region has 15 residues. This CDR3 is CASSLASDAGGEAFF. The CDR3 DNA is TGCGCCAGCAGCTTGGCATCTGATGCAGGGGGTGAAGCTTTCTTT.

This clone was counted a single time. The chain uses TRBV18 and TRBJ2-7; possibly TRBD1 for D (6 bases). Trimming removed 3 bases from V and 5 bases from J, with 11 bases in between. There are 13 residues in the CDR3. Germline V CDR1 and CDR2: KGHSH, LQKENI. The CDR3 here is CASSPPNRDEQYV. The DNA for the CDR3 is TGTGCCAGCTCACCGCCCAACAGGGACGAGCAGTACGTC.

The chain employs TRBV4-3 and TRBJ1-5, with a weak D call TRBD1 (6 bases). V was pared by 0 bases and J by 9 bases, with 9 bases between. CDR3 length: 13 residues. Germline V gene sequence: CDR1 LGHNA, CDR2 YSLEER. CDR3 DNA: TGCGCCAGCAGCCAAGAGAGGGGGGGGCCCCAGCATTTT. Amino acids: CASSQERGGPQHF.

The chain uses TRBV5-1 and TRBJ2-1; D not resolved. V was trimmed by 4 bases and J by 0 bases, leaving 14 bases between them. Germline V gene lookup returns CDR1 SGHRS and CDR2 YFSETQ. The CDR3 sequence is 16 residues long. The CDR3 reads CASSPLSLSSYNEQFF. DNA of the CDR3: TGCGCCAGCAGCCCCCTCTCCTTGAGCTCCTACAATGAGCAGTTCTTC.